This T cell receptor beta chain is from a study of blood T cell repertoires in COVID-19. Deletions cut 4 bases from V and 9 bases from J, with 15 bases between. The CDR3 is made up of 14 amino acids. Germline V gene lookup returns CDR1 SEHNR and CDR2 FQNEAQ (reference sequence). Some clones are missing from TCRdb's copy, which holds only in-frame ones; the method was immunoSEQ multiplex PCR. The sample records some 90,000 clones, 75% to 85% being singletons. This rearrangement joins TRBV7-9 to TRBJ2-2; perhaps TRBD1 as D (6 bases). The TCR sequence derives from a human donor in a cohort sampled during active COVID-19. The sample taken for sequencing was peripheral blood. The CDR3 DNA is TGTGCCAGCAGCTCATTACAGGGTTTCTGGGAGCTGTTTTTT. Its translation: CASSSLQGFWELFF.